These 12 T cell receptor beta chains were all obtained from the same sample, sequenced in a study of blood T cell repertoires in COVID-19 (dated by TCRdb to 2019 to 2021). Receptor amplification or capture employed the immunoSEQ multiplex PCR assay. Drawn from immuneACCESS, this table holds only the in-frame rearrangements with V and J called that TCRdb kept. Clones are partly lost; checked studies trace under half to an unresolved V gene and leave the rest unexplained. Present in this sample are some 250,000 clones, under 95% of which were seen just once. The ten largest clones take up 2% to 2.5% of the sample. Material for sequencing was PBMCs or T cells enriched from blood (not recorded which). The receptors here all came from a woman between 40 and 50 years old with acute COVID-19.

This clone has a single count. The V gene is TRBV18, the J gene TRBJ1-1; no clear D gene. V was pared by 3 bases and J by 1 base, with 12 bases between. CDR1 is KGHSH and CDR2 is LQKENI in the germline V gene. CDR3 size: 15 residues. In DNA, the CDR3 is TGTGCCAGCTCACCGGGCAGCCAACCGAACACTGAAGCTTTCTTT. Residues: CASSPGSQPNTEAFF.

The chain couples TRBV3-1 (or the pseudogene TRBV3-2) to TRBJ2-2; D is ambiguous. The CDR3 runs 15 residues. Trimming stripped 5 bases from V and 0 bases from J, with 10 bases between. Germline-derived CDR1 and CDR2 are LGHDT and YNNKEL (reference sequence). In DNA form, the CDR3 reads TGTGCCAGCAGCGCCTCCAGAACGAACACCGGGGAGCTGTTTTTT. This gives the protein CASSASRTNTGELFF.

This clone was seen once. The chain recombines TRBV29-1 with TRBJ1-1; TRBD1 agrees at 8 bases. The V gene's germline CDR1 is SQVTM and CDR2 ANQGSEA. The CDR3 is made up of 14 amino acids. The ends lost 5 bases at V and 1 base at J; junction bases unmatched: 6. The CDR3 loop reads CSVREGTGNTEAFF. The CDR3 DNA follows: TGCAGCGTTCGAGAGGGGACAGGGAACACTGAAGCTTTCTTT. Drawing the rest from reference TRBV29-1 and TRBJ1-1, the complete variable domain is SAVISQKPSRDICQRGTSLTIQCQVDSQVTMMFWYRQQPGQSLTLIATANQGSEATYESGFVIDKFPISRPNLTFSTLTVSNMSPEDSSIYLCSVREGTGNTEAFFGQGTRLTVV.

This clone was seen more than once but under ten times. The V gene is TRBV6-5, the J gene TRBJ1-6; D might be TRBD1 (5 bases). This CDR3 region has 14 residues. V shed 6 bases and J shed 10 bases, with 16 bases lying between them. Germline CDR1 is MNHEY and CDR2 is SVGAGI. In DNA, the CDR3 is TGTGCCAGCAGCGCCGGGGGAGGTGGGTCACCCCTCCACTTT. Its protein is CASSAGGGGSPLHF.

The gene calls are TRBV30 and TRBJ1-5; possibly TRBD1 for D (6 bases). Per the germline V gene, CDR1 is GTSNPN and CDR2 is SVGIG (reference sequence). The CDR3 is made up of 13 amino acids. V was cut by 2 bases and J by 6 bases, with 11 bases left in between. CDR3 DNA: TGTGCCTGGAGTCCGACAGGTACTCAGCCCCAGCATTTT. Translation gives CAWSPTGTQPQHF.

This clone was seen a single time. The genes are TRBV28 and TRBJ1-4; 10 positions agree with TRBD1. CDR1 is MDHEN and CDR2 is SYDVKM in the germline V gene. The ends lost 3 bases at V and 3 bases at J; junction bases unmatched: 7. The CDR3 loop spans 17 amino acids. CDR3 in DNA: TGTGCCAGCAGTTTGGGACAGGGGAGCTTGGCTAATGAAAAACTGTTTTTT. It codes for CASSLGQGSLANEKLFF.

This chain joins TRBV2 and TRBJ2-5; TRBD1 matches at 9 bases. The CDR3 is 14 amino acids. Germline CDR1 reads SNHLY; CDR2 reads FYNNEI. J gave up 1 base and V 8 bases, and 5 bases lay outside the gene matches. The chain's CDR3 is CASGRQGVQETQYF. For the CDR3, the DNA is TGTGCCAGCGGACGACAGGGGGTCCAAGAGACCCAGTACTTC. Combining the CDR3 with reference TRBV2 and TRBJ2-5 gives the whole variable domain EPEVTQTPSHQVTQMGQEVILRCVPISNHLYFYWYRQILGQKVEFLVSFYNNEISEKSEIFDDQFSVERPDGSNFTLKIRSTKLEDSAMYFCASGRQGVQETQYFGPGTRLLVL.

The chain is built from TRBV5-6 and TRBJ1-2; D gene uncertain. V gave up 0 bases and J gave up 5 bases, with 20 bases separating them. CDR1 is SGHDT, CDR2 YYEEEE, per germline. The CDR3 loop spans 17 amino acids. CDR3 bases: TGTGCCAGCAGCTTGGCCAGGCCCCGCGTTGCATCATATGGCTACACCTTC. It specifies CASSLARPRVASYGYTF.

As for this clone: At the DNA level, this CDR3 is encoded by other sequences in the same sample as well. The rearrangement uses TRBV7-9 and TRBJ1-1, with D possibly being TRBD1 (6 bases). Germline loops: CDR1 SEHNR, CDR2 FQNEAQ (reference sequence). Trimming shortened V by 4 bases and J by 2 bases, and 11 bases separated the two germline ends. CDR3 size: 14 residues. DNA of the CDR3: TGTGCCAGCAGCTCTTACAGGGATAACACTGAAGCTTTCTTT. Translation gives CASSSYRDNTEAFF.

The V call is TRBV19, the J call TRBJ1-5; D not certain. The V end lost 2 bases, the J end lost 5 bases, and 7 bases lay between the germline ends. Germline lookup yields CDR1 LNHDA and CDR2 SQIVND (reference sequence). The CDR3 is made up of 13 amino acids. The CDR3 protein is CASSILADQPQHF. The CDR3 bases are TGTGCCAGTAGTATATTAGCCGATCAGCCCCAGCATTTT.

The genes are TRBV7-2 and TRBJ2-7, with 14 bases matching TRBD2. The V segment lost 4 bases and the J segment 3 bases; nucleotides outside the gene matches: 5. The CDR3 has 16 amino acids. Germline V CDR1 and CDR2: SGHTA, FQGNSA. The CDR3 is CASSWGTSGRVYEQYF. The CDR3 nucleotides read TGTGCCAGCAGCTGGGGGACTAGCGGGAGAGTCTACGAGCAGTACTTC.

This chain connects TRBV19 to TRBJ1-2, with TRBD1 matching 7 bases. The V gene's germline CDR1 is LNHDA and CDR2 SQIVND (reference sequence). The CDR3 has 14 residues. The V segment lost 7 bases and the J segment 4 bases; nucleotides outside the gene matches: 9. CDR3 loop: CASTPRGQSYGYTF. In DNA, the CDR3 is TGTGCCAGTACTCCTCGGGGACAGAGCTATGGCTACACCTTC.